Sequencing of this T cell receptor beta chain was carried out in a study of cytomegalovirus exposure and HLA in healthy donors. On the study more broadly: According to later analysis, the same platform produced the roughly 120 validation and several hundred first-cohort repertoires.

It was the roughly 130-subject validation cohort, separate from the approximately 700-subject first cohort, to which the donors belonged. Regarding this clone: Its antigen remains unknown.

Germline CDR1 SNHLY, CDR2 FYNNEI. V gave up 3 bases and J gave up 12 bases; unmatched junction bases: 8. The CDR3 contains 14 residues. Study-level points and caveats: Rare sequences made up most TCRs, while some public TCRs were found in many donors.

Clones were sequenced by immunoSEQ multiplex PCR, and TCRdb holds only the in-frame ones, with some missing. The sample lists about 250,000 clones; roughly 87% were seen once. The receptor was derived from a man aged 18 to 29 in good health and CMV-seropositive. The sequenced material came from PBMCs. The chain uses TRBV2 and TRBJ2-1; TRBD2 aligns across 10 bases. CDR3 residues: CASSDQASGRPQFF. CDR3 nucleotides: TGTGCCAGCAGTGATCAGGCTAGCGGGAGACCGCAGTTCTTC.